Shown below are 10 T cell receptor beta chains from a single sample sequenced in a study of blood T cells in healthy people across ages. Alongside a J-beta primer mix, a sample-barcoded 5' primer served in a second PCR lasting roughly 6 to 12 cycles. TCRdb called the 5' RACE reads again in MiXCR, with one record for every CDR3 protein. This table has under 850,000 distinct CDR3 sequences, 36% appearing once. What was sequenced was blood. Receptor source: a man between 18 and 29 years old in good health.

This clonotype appeared a few times. This chain uses TRBV20-1 with TRBJ2-7, with D possibly TRBD1 on 6 matching bases. Germline CDR1 is DFQATT and CDR2 is SNEGSKA (reference sequence). Deletions cut 0 bases from V and 6 bases from J, with 15 bases between. CDR3 length: 14 amino acids. The CDR3 spells CSARETGTPTEQYF. In DNA, the CDR3 is TGCAGTGCTAGAGAGACCGGGACACCGACCGAGCAGTACTTC.

The rearrangement uses TRBV20-1 and TRBJ1-2; 7 bases are a match to TRBD1. This CDR3 comprises 15 residues. Losses at the gene ends were 5 bases for V and 4 bases for J; bases not matched to a gene: 13. Germline CDR1 is DFQATT and CDR2 is SNEGSKA (reference sequence). The CDR3 is CSAGPPGQTLYGYTF. In DNA, the CDR3 is TGCAGTGCTGGACCACCGGGACAGACGCTCTATGGCTACACCTTC.

The chain carries TRBV20-1 and TRBJ1-5, with no clear D. Germline CDR1 and CDR2: DFQATT and SNEGSKA (reference sequence). V was cut by 3 bases and J by 0 bases, with 12 bases left in between. This CDR3 spans 15 amino acids. The CDR3 is CSASSGVHSNQPQHF. CDR3 in DNA: TGCAGTGCTAGCTCCGGGGTCCATAGCAATCAGCCCCAGCATTTT.

With regard to this clonotype: Sequence at one end of the junction differs from germline and may be a read error. The V gene is TRBV9, the J gene TRBJ1-2, with 7 bases identical to TRBD1. Per germline, CDR1 SGDLS and CDR2 YYNGEE. This CDR3 contains 14 residues. The CDR3 protein is CASTQTGSSYGYPF. The DNA for the CDR3 is TGTGCCAGCACCCAGACAGGGTCGTCCTATGGCTACCCCTTC.

The V call is TRBV9, the J call TRBJ2-7, with TRBD1 matching over 11 bases. Germline V gene lookup returns CDR1 SGDLS and CDR2 YYNGEE. V gave up 4 bases and J gave up 9 bases; unmatched junction bases: 9. This CDR3 has 14 amino acids. CDR3 sequence: CASSLGQGGSRQYF. The CDR3 bases are TGTGCCAGCAGCCTGGGACAGGGGGGTAGTCGGCAGTACTTC. The full variable domain, with the rest looked up from reference TRBV9 and TRBJ2-7, is DSGVTQTPKHLITATGQRVTLRCSPRSGDLSVYWYQQSLDQGLQFLIQYYNGEERAKGNILERFSAQQFPDLHSELNLSSLELGDSALYFCASSLGQGGSRQYFGPGTRLTVT.

The chain carries TRBV20-1 and TRBJ2-7, with 7 bases matching TRBD1. The CDR3 totals 13 residues. Trimming took 0 bases from V and 6 from J; bases not matched to a gene: 5. Germline V CDR1 and CDR2: DFQATT, SNEGSKA (reference sequence). CDR3 amino acids: CSARDGRGSEQYF. As DNA, the CDR3 is TGCAGTGCTAGAGATGGCAGGGGGTCCGAGCAGTACTTC.

The genes are TRBV3-1 and TRBJ2-7, with D perhaps matching TRBD1 (5 bases). Germline CDR1 reads LGHDT; CDR2 reads YNNKEL (reference sequence). V lost 3 bases and J lost 3, with 15 bases in between. The CDR3 is 15 amino acids. The CDR3 DNA reads TGTGCCAGCAGCCAGACGGGCAGGGTCATCTACGAGCAGTACTTC. This gives the protein CASSQTGRVIYEQYF.

In its sample, this clonotype was seen a few times. The CDR3 here is CASSPSKGSYEQYF. As DNA, the CDR3 is TGCGCCAGCAGCCCTAGTAAGGGTTCCTACGAGCAGTACTTC. The chain links TRBV5-1 to TRBJ2-7; D is unresolved. Germline CDR1 is SGHRS and CDR2 is YFSETQ. Trimming took 4 bases from V and 1 from J, leaving 12 bases between them. The CDR3 sequence is 14 residues long.

In this sample, this clonotype turned up a few times. The gene calls are TRBV6-2 or TRBV6-3 and TRBJ2-1, with D possibly matching TRBD2 (5 bases). Trimming pared 3 bases from V and 9 bases from J, leaving 15 bases between. There are 14 residues in the CDR3. The germline gives CDR1 MNHEY, CDR2 SVGEGT. The DNA of the CDR3 is TGTGCCAGCAGTTATTATGGCCCTCGGGGTGAGCAGTTCTTC. Translation gives CASSYYGPRGEQFF.

This clonotype was detected many times. CDR3 nucleotides: TGCAGCGTTGAGTCGGAGGGGTCCACAGATACGCAGTATTTT. Translated: CSVESEGSTDTQYF. The genes are TRBV29-1 and TRBJ2-3; a possible D gene is TRBD2 (6 bases). The CDR3 is 14 amino acids. The V end was cut by 3 bases, the J end by 2 bases, with 12 bases between. Germline values: CDR1 SQVTM, CDR2 ANQGSEA.